Below are 6 T cell receptor beta chains sequenced from a single sample in a study of CD8+ T cells in alopecia areata (dated by TCRdb to the late 2010s). The method was the immunoSEQ multiplex PCR assay. RNA was extracted from all samples and reverse transcribed into cDNA as template for TCR sequencing. The immuneACCESS repertoire file appears here via TCRdb, limited to in-frame rearrangements. These files lack a portion of the clones; in checked studies, under half of the deficit traces to unresolved V genes, and the cause of the others is not known. The sample profile shows approximately 180,000 clones; over 50% of them were found once. The biggest ten clones account for 14% to 15% of the sample. The time point label on this specimen signifies: baseline before oral tofacitinib. Sample: CD4+ T cells sorted from blood, taken at week 0. The source is a human donor with alopecia areata.

The V and J genes are TRBV4-2 and TRBJ1-2; tentatively, D is TRBD1 (5 bases). Germline V gene sequence: CDR1 LGHNA, CDR2 YNFKEQ. Trimming took 1 base from V and 5 from J, leaving 17 bases between them. This CDR3 comprises 16 residues. The CDR3 DNA follows: TGTGCCAGCAGCCAAGGACTCAGGGTCGTAGAGTATGGCTACACCTTC. Its protein product is CASSQGLRVVEYGYTF.

The chain recombines TRBV30 with TRBJ1-2, with 10 bases that match TRBD1. V gave up 4 bases and J gave up 5 bases; unmatched junction bases: 10. This CDR3 is 15 amino acids long. Per germline, CDR1 GTSNPN and CDR2 SVGIG (reference sequence). The CDR3 is CAWNPLPGQGYGYTF. The CDR3 DNA follows: TGTGCCTGGAACCCTCTTCCGGGACAGGGGTATGGCTACACCTTC.

There are a few counts of this clone. This chain links TRBV29-1 with TRBJ2-3; D perhaps matches TRBD2 (7 bases). The germline V gene has CDR1 SQVTM and CDR2 ANQGSEA. Deletions cut 7 bases from V and 1 base from J, with 15 bases between. CDR3 length: 14 residues. The CDR3 sequence is CSGVPGGRTDTQYF. CDR3 in DNA: TGCAGCGGAGTCCCGGGGGGCCGCACAGATACGCAGTATTTT.

V usage is TRBV27 and J usage is TRBJ1-6; D perhaps matches TRBD1 (6 bases). The germline V gene has CDR1 MNHEY and CDR2 SMNVEV (reference sequence). V shed 4 bases and J shed 3 bases, with 10 bases lying between them. The CDR3 contains 15 residues. This chain's CDR3 is CASSYGQFYNSPLHF. Written as DNA, the CDR3 is TGTGCCAGCAGTTACGGACAGTTCTATAATTCACCCCTCCACTTT.

The chain combines TRBV29-1 with TRBJ1-1; D unresolved. The CDR3 has 12 residues. V lost 4 bases and J 3 bases, leaving 9 bases between the germline ends. CDR1 and CDR2 (germline): SQVTM, ANQGSEA. The CDR3 nucleotides read TGCAGCGTTGGAAGTTTGTACACTGAAGCTTTCTTT. Translation gives CSVGSLYTEAFF. The entire variable domain, with the rest obtained from reference TRBV29-1 and TRBJ1-1, is as follows: SAVISQKPSRDICQRGTSLTIQCQVDSQVTMMFWYRQQPGQSLTLIATANQGSEATYESGFVIDKFPISRPNLTFSTLTVSNMSPEDSSIYLCSVGSLYTEAFFGQGTRLTVV.

A few counts support this clone. The chain joins TRBV6-5 to TRBJ2-7; 9 positions match TRBD1. Per germline, CDR1 MNHEY and CDR2 SVGAGI. The CDR3 spans 15 residues. The V and J ends lost 2 bases and 1 base, in that order; junction bases with no gene match: 3. Written as DNA, the CDR3 is TGTGCCAGCAGTTACCTGACAGGGGGATCCTACGAGCAGTACTTC. Translation gives CASSYLTGGSYEQYF.